One and the same sample provided the 31 T cell receptor beta chains below, sequenced in a study of radiotherapy plus CTLA-4 blockade in lung cancer. Profiled with immunoSEQ multiplex PCR; TCRdb holds only in-frame clones, not every one. The sample lists 95,000 to 150,000 clones, just under 90% seen once, with roughly 7% in the top ten. The sample in question was peripheral blood, obtained from a patient treated with radiotherapy plus ipilimumab. The receptors originated from a human donor with non-small cell lung cancer that progressed on radiotherapy plus ipilimumab.

The chain employs TRBV18 and TRBJ2-3; the D gene is possibly TRBD1 (5 bases). CDR1 is KGHSH and CDR2 is LQKENI in the germline V gene. V lost 2 bases to trimming and J lost 2 bases, with 11 bases between them. The CDR3 covers 15 residues. CDR3 sequence reads: CASSPNIGATDTQYF. The CDR3 region has the DNA TGTGCCAGCTCACCAAACATTGGGGCCACAGATACGCAGTATTTT.

The chain combines TRBV10-3 with TRBJ1-1; 8 nucleotides align to TRBD1. The CDR3 runs 13 residues. The germline CDR1 and CDR2 sequences are ENHRY and SYGVKD. Unmatched junction bases numbered 3, after V lost 7 bases and J lost 2 bases. CDR3 sequence: CAITGQGNTEAFF. DNA for the CDR3: TGTGCCATCACCGGACAGGGCAACACTGAAGCTTTCTTT.

The chain links TRBV18 to TRBJ1-3; D is perhaps TRBD1 (6 bases). CDR1 is KGHSH and CDR2 is LQKENI in the germline V gene. V shed 9 bases and J shed 4 bases, with 13 bases lying between them. This CDR3 region has 13 residues. The CDR3 loop is CARNTGYGNTIYF. As DNA, the CDR3 is TGTGCCAGAAATACAGGGTACGGAAACACCATATATTTT.

The chain joins TRBV2 to TRBJ1-5; D gene ambiguous. This CDR3 has 15 residues. Germline CDR1 and CDR2: SNHLY and FYNNEI. V lost 5 bases to trimming and J lost 1 base, with 12 bases between them. CDR3 amino acids: CASSTNMGSNQPQHF. CDR3 DNA sequence: TGTGCCAGCAGTACTAATATGGGGAGCAATCAGCCCCAGCATTTT.

The J gene is TRBJ1-2, the V gene TRBV29-1; D remains unclear. The CDR3 loop spans 14 amino acids. The V end lost 2 bases, the J end lost 3 bases, and 13 bases lay between the germline ends. Germline-derived CDR1 and CDR2 are SQVTM and ANQGSEA. This CDR3 is CSVEYRGRDYGYTF. CDR3 nucleotide sequence: TGCAGCGTTGAATATCGTGGCAGAGACTATGGCTACACCTTC. The whole variable domain, remainder taken from reference TRBV29-1 and TRBJ1-2, is SAVISQKPSRDICQRGTSLTIQCQVDSQVTMMFWYRQQPGQSLTLIATANQGSEATYESGFVIDKFPISRPNLTFSTLTVSNMSPEDSSIYLCSVEYRGRDYGYTFGSGTRLTVV.

This clone was detected once. The chain couples TRBV5-1 to TRBJ1-2; D possibly corresponds to TRBD1 (6 bases). The CDR3 totals 13 residues. V lost 4 bases to trimming and J lost 8 bases, with 15 bases between them. CDR1 is SGHRS, CDR2 YFSETQ, per germline. The DNA of the CDR3 is TGCGCCAGCAGCCCCCAGGGGCAGGGAGGCTACACCTTC. Translation: CASSPQGQGGYTF.

The genes are TRBV6-1 and TRBJ1-1, with D hard to call. The germline CDR1 and CDR2 sequences are MNHNS and SASEGT. Deletions cut 6 bases from V and 1 base from J, with 9 bases between. CDR3 size: 13 residues. The CDR3 coding sequence is TGTGCCAGCAGGCGACTGGGGAACACTGAAGCTTTCTTT. Residues: CASRRLGNTEAFF.

The chain recombines TRBV10-1 with TRBJ2-2, with 12 nucleotides matching TRBD1. Trimming at V came to 3 bases and at J to 8 bases, leaving 7 bases not matched to a gene. CDR3 length: 16 residues. The germline gives CDR1 WNHNN, CDR2 SYGVQD (reference sequence). The CDR3, as DNA: TGCGCCAGCAGTGACTCCGGGACAGGGGGCCTAGGGGAGCTGTTTTTT. It specifies CASSDSGTGGLGELFF.

The V gene is TRBV6-5, the J gene TRBJ2-7; D not certain. This CDR3 comprises 12 residues. With 6 bases removed from V and 6 bases from J, the gap between germline ends came to 12 bases. CDR1 is MNHEY and CDR2 is SVGAGI in the germline V gene. The CDR3 spells CASRNSVGEQYF. As DNA, the CDR3 is TGTGCCAGCAGGAACTCAGTAGGCGAGCAGTACTTC.

As to this clone: The germline gene is not matched at one end of the junction; a read error may be the cause. The CDR3 loop is CASKSGQENDF. CDR3 DNA: TGTGCCAGCAAATCGGGACAGGAAAATGACTTC. J is TRBJ2-5 and V is TRBV25-1; 8 bases align to TRBD1. The CDR3 runs to 11 residues. Germline V gene data show CDR1 as MGHDK and CDR2 as SYGVNS.

This chain joins TRBV2 and TRBJ1-5; 7 bases fit TRBD1. Germline CDR1 SNHLY, CDR2 FYNNEI. V lost 6 bases to trimming and J lost 11 bases; unmatched junction nucleotides: 7. This CDR3 contains 12 residues. The CDR3 nucleotides are TGTGCCAGCAGGGCGCAGCAGGGGGCCCAGCATTTT. Protein product: CASRAQQGAQHF.

Turning to this clone: Other nucleotide sequences in the sample specify the same CDR3. V is TRBV11-2 and J is TRBJ2-5; no clear D gene. CDR3 size: 11 residues. CDR1 and CDR2 (germline): SGHAT, FQNNGV. The V gene lost 6 bases and the J gene lost 4 bases, with 6 bases spanning the gap. The CDR3 is CASSSGETQYF. The CDR3 coding sequence is TGTGCCAGCAGTTCTGGAGAGACCCAGTACTTC.

The rearrangement joins TRBV19 to TRBJ2-1, with TRBD1 matching over 9 bases. This CDR3 spans 15 amino acids. The V and J ends lost 5 bases and 6 bases, in that order; junction bases with no gene match: 8. Germline V gene lookup returns CDR1 LNHDA and CDR2 SQIVND (reference sequence). CDR3 coding DNA: TGTGCCAGTAGTGCCCGGGACAGGGCCTCCAATGAGCAGTTCTTC. Translated, it gives CASSARDRASNEQFF. Full variable domain (missing parts from reference TRBV19 and TRBJ2-1): DGGITQSPKYLFRKEGQNVTLSCEQNLNHDAMYWYRQDPGQGLRLIYYSQIVNDFQKGDIAEGYSVSREKKESFPLTVTSAQKNPTAFYLCASSARDRASNEQFFGPGTRLTVL.

This clone occurred once. This chain links TRBV15 with TRBJ1-4, with D possibly being TRBD1 (5 bases). V was pared by 0 bases and J by 6 bases, with 11 bases between. Per the germline V gene, CDR1 is LNHNV and CDR2 is YYDKDF (reference sequence). CDR3 length: 15 residues. CDR3 DNA sequence: TGTGCCACCAGCAGAGATGAGGGAGGGGATGAAAAACTGTTTTTT. Translating it yields CATSRDEGGDEKLFF.

The genes are TRBV7-6 and TRBJ2-5; D unresolved. This CDR3 has 14 residues. The germline CDR1 and CDR2 sequences are SGHVS and FNYEAQ. V was cut by 5 bases and J by 2 bases, with 12 bases left in between. CDR3 DNA sequence: TGTGCCAGCAGCCCCTACGTGGAGCAAGAGACCCAGTACTTC. Protein sequence: CASSPYVEQETQYF.

This chain links TRBV18 with TRBJ2-2; perhaps D is TRBD1 or TRBD2 (5 bases each). The V gene lost 1 base and the J gene lost 6 bases, with 12 bases spanning the gap. The CDR3 covers 15 residues. Germline CDR1 and CDR2: KGHSH and LQKENI. CDR3 protein: CASSPLGDSAGELFF. As DNA, the CDR3 is TGTGCCAGCTCACCACTGGGGGATTCCGCCGGGGAGCTGTTTTTT.

This chain joins TRBV13 and TRBJ2-7, with 8 bases identical to TRBD1. The V and J ends lost 5 bases and 3 bases, in that order; junction bases with no gene match: 3. Germline assignment: CDR1 PRHDT and CDR2 FYEKMQ (reference sequence). This CDR3 has 13 residues. The CDR3 DNA reads as TGTGCCAGCAGCACAACAGGGGGCTACGAGCAGTACTTC. Its translation is CASSTTGGYEQYF.

The chain combines TRBV6-1 with TRBJ1-2; D remains ambiguous. The germline V and J ends were trimmed by 2 bases and 6 bases, with 10 bases remaining between them. Germline CDR1 and CDR2: MNHNS and SASEGT. The CDR3 runs to 13 residues. This CDR3 reads CASSERRANGYTF. The CDR3 DNA reads as TGTGCCAGCAGTGAACGGAGGGCGAATGGCTACACCTTC.

The chain joins TRBV27 to TRBJ2-1; D ambiguous. The CDR3 runs to 15 residues. Trimming stripped 0 bases from V and 5 bases from J, with 11 bases between. Germline CDR1 and CDR2: MNHEY and SMNVEV (reference sequence). As DNA, the CDR3 is TGTGCCAGCAGTTTATCGGTCTCCCCAGACAATGAGCAGTTCTTC. Its protein product is CASSLSVSPDNEQFF.

The rearrangement uses TRBV6-6 and TRBJ2-7; 7 bases are a match to TRBD1. The CDR3 runs 15 residues. V dropped 6 bases and J dropped 3; count of bases not matched to a gene: 11. Germline CDR1 is MNHNY and CDR2 is SVGAGI (reference sequence). Here the CDR3 DNA reads TGTGCCAGCAGCCTCGACGGGACAGCCAGCTACGAGCAGTACTTC. Amino acid sequence: CASSLDGTASYEQYF.

The CDR3 nucleotides are TGTGCCAGCAGTTCCCCGGGACAGGGGTATTCACCCCTCCACTTT. It yields the protein CASSSPGQGYSPLHF. The chain combines TRBV28 with TRBJ1-6; 10 bases agree with TRBD1. The ends lost 4 bases at V and 8 bases at J; junction bases unmatched: 5. Germline CDR1 MDHEN, CDR2 SYDVKM. The CDR3 consists of 15 residues.

This chain joins TRBV19 and TRBJ1-1; no reliable D call. This CDR3 has 13 amino acids. The V end was cut by 3 bases, the J end by 1 base, with 6 bases between. Germline-derived CDR1 and CDR2 are LNHDA and SQIVND (reference sequence). The CDR3 sequence: CASSIGKNTEAFF. The CDR3 nucleotides are TGTGCCAGTAGTATTGGAAAGAACACTGAAGCTTTCTTT.

This chain uses TRBV7-8 with TRBJ2-7; D not resolved. The CDR3 extends over 13 amino acids. V dropped 5 bases and J dropped 4 bases, with 12 bases sitting between them. Germline CDR1 and CDR2: SGHVS and FQNEAQ. Here the CDR3 DNA reads TGTGCCAGCAGCCCTGGCGGAGCGTACGAGCAGTACTTC. It encodes CASSPGGAYEQYF.

The J gene is TRBJ2-1, the V gene TRBV15; D remains unclear. Germline values: CDR1 LNHNV, CDR2 YYDKDF (reference sequence). V dropped 1 base and J dropped 9 bases, with 7 bases sitting between them. This CDR3 spans 12 amino acids. The DNA of the CDR3 is TGTGCCACCAGCAGAGGTAACAGTGAGCAGTTCTTC. Encoded protein: CATSRGNSEQFF.

The rearrangement links TRBV11-2 to TRBJ2-7, with 10 positions matching TRBD2. Losses at the gene ends were 5 bases for V and 7 bases for J; bases not matched to a gene: 8. CDR3 length: 14 residues. Germline V lookup: CDR1 SGHAT, CDR2 FQNNGV. CDR3 loop: CASSPLAGEGEQYF. The CDR3 DNA reads TGTGCCAGCAGCCCGCTAGCGGGAGAGGGGGAGCAGTACTTC.

The V call is TRBV19, the J call TRBJ2-1, with D unclear. CDR1 is LNHDA and CDR2 is SQIVND in the germline V gene (reference sequence). CDR3 length equals 14 residues. Trimming took 7 bases from V and 1 from J, leaving 11 bases between them. CDR3: CASTTAWSYNEQFF. CDR3 DNA: TGTGCCAGTACGACGGCTTGGTCCTACAATGAGCAGTTCTTC.

This clone has more than one count but fewer than ten. This chain connects TRBV6-1 to TRBJ1-1; weak D call: TRBD1 (5 bases). Trimming cost V 1 base and J 7 bases, with 16 bases left between them. Germline-derived CDR1 and CDR2 are MNHNS and SASEGT. This CDR3 is built from 15 residues. This chain's CDR3 is CASSEEWWGGSEAFF. CDR3 nucleotides: TGTGCCAGCAGTGAAGAGTGGTGGGGCGGGAGTGAAGCTTTCTTT.

The rearrangement links TRBV27 to TRBJ2-5; 9 bases line up with TRBD1. V lost 5 bases and J lost 7; bases outside the gene matches: 11. The CDR3 runs 15 residues. Germline CDR1 reads MNHEY; CDR2 reads SMNVEV (reference sequence). Here the CDR3 reads CASSPDRGPPGTQYF. CDR3 DNA: TGTGCCAGCAGTCCGGACAGGGGTCCCCCGGGGACCCAGTACTTC.

The rearrangement joins TRBV27 to TRBJ2-5, with 11 nucleotides matching TRBD2. This CDR3 region has 16 residues. Per germline, CDR1 MNHEY and CDR2 SMNVEV (reference sequence). V shed 6 bases and J 2 bases; nucleotides not matched to a gene: 8. CDR3 in amino acids: CASSVAPSGGQETQYF. As DNA, the CDR3 is TGTGCCAGCAGCGTAGCCCCTAGCGGGGGGCAAGAGACCCAGTACTTC.

V and J are TRBV2 and TRBJ2-3; D gene ambiguous. This CDR3 has 13 amino acids. V shed 7 bases and J shed 1 base, with 9 bases lying between them. Germline-derived CDR1 and CDR2 are SNHLY and FYNNEI. The CDR3 nucleotides are TGTGCCAGCATGCGGTGGGGCACAGATACGCAGTATTTT. Its translation is CASMRWGTDTQYF.

The CDR3 DNA follows: TGTGCCACCAGCACCGGGACAGGGGGAAATGAAAAACTGTTTTTT. Translating it yields CATSTGTGGNEKLFF. The V call is TRBV15, the J call TRBJ1-4; 11 bases line up with TRBD1. Germline CDR1 and CDR2: LNHNV and YYDKDF (reference sequence). The CDR3 runs 15 residues. The J segment lost 5 bases and the V segment lost 4 bases, leaving 3 bases of the junction unmatched.